Listed here are 10 T cell receptor beta chains from one sample, sequenced in a study of T cells in Graves' hyperthyroidism and ophthalmopathy. Researchers amplified the TCR beta CDR3 regions from RNA transcripts. In the first-round RT-PCR of the TCR CDR3, the HTBI primer set was used. TCRdb recomputed calls from the multiplex PCR reads with MiXCR, one row per CDR3 protein. Here the sample spans some 700,000 distinct CDR3 sequences, 15% to 20% being singletons. What was sequenced was blood. These receptors were collected from a man aged 50-59 years with Graves' hyperthyroidism.

The chain couples TRBV9 to TRBJ2-5, with a weak D call TRBD2 (6 bases). This CDR3 comprises 13 residues. The V end lost 2 bases, the J end lost 3 bases, and 8 bases lay between the germline ends. Germline V gene sequence: CDR1 SGDLS, CDR2 YYNGEE. CDR3 coding DNA: TGTGCCAGCAGCGTGCCGGGGGAAGAGACCCAGTACTTC. It encodes CASSVPGEETQYF.

This clonotype has at least ten counts. The V gene is TRBV25-1, the J gene TRBJ2-5; 7 bases map to TRBD2. CDR1 and CDR2 from the germline V gene are MGHDK and SYGVNS. CDR3 size: 15 residues. The ends lost 3 bases at V and 5 bases at J; junction bases unmatched: 9. The CDR3 is CASSERTGGRETQYF. The CDR3 nucleotides are TGTGCCAGCAGTGAGAGGACGGGAGGAAGGGAGACCCAGTACTTC.

This clonotype appeared many times. The V and J genes are TRBV2 and TRBJ2-3; D perhaps matches TRBD2 (5 bases). There are 12 residues in the CDR3. In germline, CDR1 is SNHLY, CDR2 FYNNEI. Trimming stripped 6 bases from V and 6 bases from J, with 10 bases between. CDR3 sequence: CASSGLGDTQYF. The CDR3 bases are TGTGCCAGCAGCGGACTGGGGGATACGCAGTATTTT.

The chain has TRBV14 and TRBJ2-2; D is unresolved. The V gene's germline CDR1 is SGHDN and CDR2 FVKESK. The ends were cut back, 4 bases at V and 6 bases at J, with 12 bases in the middle. The CDR3 contains 14 residues. The CDR3 region has the DNA TGTGCCAGCAGCCCCCAGCCTGCGTCCGGGGAGCTGTTTTTT. It yields the protein CASSPQPASGELFF.

This clonotype was seen more than once but under ten times. This may arise from a read error, as a much more abundant clone is one base away. CDR3 protein: CATSDCSGRANTGELFF. CDR3 sequence (DNA): TGTGCCACCAGTGATTGTTCGGGCAGGGCGAACACCGGGGAGCTGTTTTTT. This rearrangement joins TRBV24-1 to TRBJ2-2; the D gene is possibly TRBD1 (5 bases). Germline V gives CDR1 KGHDR, CDR2 SFDVKD. V was shortened by 2 bases and J by 0 bases, with 12 bases between the two germline ends. The CDR3 extends over 17 amino acids.

Details on this clonotype: A much larger clonotype is one base distant, so this may be a read error. The chain combines TRBV2 with TRBJ2-3; 11 bases agree with TRBD1. Per germline, CDR1 SNHLY and CDR2 FYNNEI. The CDR3 covers 14 residues. Germline trimming cut 6 bases from V and 2 bases from J; bases unmatched to any gene: 1. CDR3 DNA: TGTGCCAGCAGGGGACAGGGGGACACAGATACGCAGTATTTT. Amino acids: CASRGQGDTDTQYF. The entire variable domain, with the rest obtained from reference TRBV2 and TRBJ2-3, is as follows: EPEVTQTPSHQVTQMGQEVILRCVPISNHLYFYWYRQILGQKVEFLVSFYNNEISEKSEIFDDQFSVERPDGSNFTLKIRSTKLEDSAMYFCASRGQGDTDTQYFGPGTRLTVL.

This clonotype has just a few counts. J is TRBJ1-4 and V is TRBV6-5; tentative D call: TRBD1 (5 bases). Trimming shortened V by 4 bases and J by 8 bases, and 17 bases separated the two germline ends. Germline CDR1 is MNHEY and CDR2 is SVGAGI. CDR3 length: 15 amino acids. CDR3 DNA sequence: TGTGCCAGCAGTTGGGGCAACGAAGTAAGCGAAAAACTGTTTTTT. It codes for CASSWGNEVSEKLFF.

In this sample, this clonotype turned up a few times. The genes are TRBV20-1 and TRBJ2-7, with TRBD2 as a possible D gene (5 bases). V lost 0 bases and J lost 9, with 18 bases in between. The CDR3 is 14 amino acids. Per the germline V gene, CDR1 is DFQATT and CDR2 is SNEGSKA (reference sequence). The CDR3 DNA reads as TGCAGTGCTAGAGAAGCGGAGCCCATATATGTGCAGTACTTC. This gives the protein CSAREAEPIYVQYF.

The V and J genes are TRBV9 and TRBJ1-3; D is ambiguous. Germline V gene lookup returns CDR1 SGDLS and CDR2 YYNGEE. There are 15 residues in the CDR3. V lost 0 bases and J lost 3, with 10 bases in between. The CDR3 loop reads CASSVVATHGNTIYF. The CDR3 DNA follows: TGTGCCAGCAGCGTAGTGGCGACTCATGGAAACACCATATATTTT.

This clonotype was found a few times. This may arise from a read error, as a much more abundant clone is one base away. CDR3 residues: CASSLGGALHF. CDR3 bases: TGTGCCAGCAGTTTGGGGGGGGCCCTCCACTTT. This chain links TRBV27 with TRBJ1-6; D is perhaps TRBD1 (5 bases). V lost 3 bases and J 14 bases, leaving 8 bases between the germline ends. Germline V gives CDR1 MNHEY, CDR2 SMNVEV (reference sequence). The CDR3 extends over 11 amino acids.